The 10 T cell receptor beta chains given below trace back to one sample, sequenced in a study of T cells after yellow fever vaccination. TCRdb re-called the 5' RACE reads with MiXCR, one entry per CDR3 protein. Of hundreds of thousands of distinct CDR3 sequences listed, roughly 12% are singletons. The source material was PBMCs, sampled on the day of the yellow fever booster vaccination. Receptor source: a young man who received the YFV17D yellow fever vaccine.

This chain joins TRBV30 and TRBJ1-5; maybe TRBD1 (6 bases). With 4 bases removed from V and 3 bases from J, the gap between germline ends came to 10 bases. Looked up from germline, CDR1 is GTSNPN and CDR2 is SVGIG (reference sequence). The CDR3 spans 13 residues. CDR3 sequence reads: CAWKGHNNQPQHF. In DNA, the CDR3 is TGTGCCTGGAAGGGACACAACAATCAGCCCCAGCATTTT.

This clonotype was counted between two and nine times. The chain couples TRBV7-2 to TRBJ2-5; maybe TRBD2 (5 bases). Trimming removed 1 base from V and 9 bases from J, with 12 bases in between. This CDR3 comprises 13 residues. Germline V gene sequence: CDR1 SGHTA, CDR2 FQGNSA. In DNA form, the CDR3 reads TGTGCCAGCAGCTTAGGAGGGCTTACGGCCCAGTACTTC. This sequence encodes CASSLGGLTAQYF.

V usage is TRBV6-2 or TRBV6-3 and J usage is TRBJ2-1, with no clear D. The V gene's germline CDR1 is MNHEY and CDR2 SVGEGT. Trimming pared 2 bases from V and 1 base from J, leaving 6 bases between. The CDR3 consists of 14 residues. The CDR3 nucleotides are TGTGCCAGCAGTTACGCGTCGTCCTACAATGAGCAGTTCTTC. It specifies CASSYASSYNEQFF.

This clonotype was seen more than once but under ten times. The CDR3 DNA reads TGTGCCAGCAGCCCCGGGACAGGGGTGCCGTATGGCTACACCTTC. This translates into CASSPGTGVPYGYTF. The chain couples TRBV7-2 to TRBJ1-2, with 10 bases that match TRBD1. V was clipped by 5 bases and J by 5 bases; unmatched bases: 8. Looked up from germline, CDR1 is SGHTA and CDR2 is FQGNSA. CDR3 length: 15 amino acids.

This clonotype was observed at least ten times. This chain connects TRBV18 to TRBJ1-1; D is unresolved. CDR1 and CDR2 (germline): KGHSH, LQKENI. This CDR3 is built from 13 residues. V was shortened by 1 base and J by 5 bases, with 8 bases between the two germline ends. CDR3 nucleotides: TGTGCCAGCTCACCACGGTTTCCAACTGAAGCTTTCTTT. Its translation is CASSPRFPTEAFF.

The rearrangement joins TRBV11-2 to TRBJ2-7; 11 positions match TRBD2. This CDR3 spans 18 amino acids. Looked up from germline, CDR1 is SGHAT and CDR2 is FQNNGV. J gave up 5 bases and V 4 bases, and 16 bases lay outside the gene matches. In DNA form, the CDR3 reads TGTGCCAGCAGCTCCGCAATTGGTCTAGCGGGAGGAGACGACGAGCAGTACTTC. Translation gives CASSSAIGLAGGDDEQYF.

The table lists this clonotype with a few counts. The chain couples TRBV20-1 to TRBJ2-3; D is uncertain. The CDR3 has 13 amino acids. V was pared by 7 bases and J by 7 bases, with 18 bases between. Germline V gene sequence: CDR1 DFQATT, CDR2 SNEGSKA (reference sequence). The CDR3 sequence is CSVPRLDGYTQYF. CDR3 nucleotides: TGCAGTGTCCCCCGACTTGACGGGTATACGCAGTATTTT.

The V gene is TRBV20-1, the J gene TRBJ2-5; D gene ambiguous. Per the germline V gene, CDR1 is DFQATT and CDR2 is SNEGSKA (reference sequence). The CDR3 loop spans 15 amino acids. V was trimmed by 0 bases and J by 2 bases, leaving 13 bases between them. The CDR3 spells CSARDLRLGQETQYF. The CDR3 bases are TGCAGTGCTAGAGATCTGCGGTTGGGACAAGAGACCCAGTACTTC.

This clonotype was seen a handful of times. The gene calls are TRBV12-3 or TRBV12-4 and TRBJ2-3; D might be TRBD1 or TRBD2, each matching 5 bases. The CDR3 totals 14 residues. V shed 5 bases and J shed 5 bases, with 14 bases lying between them. The CDR3, as DNA: TGTGCCAGCAGTCCCGGGACGGTGGGAGATACGCAGTATTTT. This translates into CASSPGTVGDTQYF.

This clonotype was observed a handful of times. The chain has TRBV11-2 and TRBJ2-2; 8 bases match TRBD2. J lost 4 bases, V lost 3 bases, and 7 bases had no gene match. This CDR3 region has 16 residues. CDR1 and CDR2 from the germline V gene are SGHAT and FQNNGV. Here the CDR3 reads CASSFNAGGLTGELFF. CDR3 nucleotide sequence: TGTGCCAGCAGCTTTAACGCGGGAGGCCTCACCGGGGAGCTGTTTTTT.